The rows below give T cell receptor beta chains drawn from one sample of a study of cytomegalovirus exposure and HLA in healthy donors. The table came from immunoSEQ multiplex PCR; TCRdb's copy has only in-frame clones and leaves some out. The ten most abundant clones cover approximately 6.6% of a sample with roughly 51,000 clones. Sequenced: PBMCs. Receptors were obtained from a male donor in good health and CMV-seropositive. The CDR3 runs from the conserved cysteine through the conserved F or W. D genes are given only for firm matches.

TRBJ2-7,TRBV18,NA,CASSPGGPYEQYF,TGTGCCAGCTCACCAGGCGGGCCCTACGAGCAGTACTTC
TRBJ2-7,TRBV5-6,NA,CASSLGNGGPYEQYF,TGTGCCAGCAGCTTGGGGAACGGGGGTCCCTACGAGCAGTACTTC
TRBJ1-1,TRBV29-1,TRBD1,CSVETGGNTEAFF,TGCAGCGTTGAGACAGGGGGGAACACTGAAGCTTTCTTT
TRBJ2-3,TRBV5-4,TRBD2,CASSLEAGGTDTQYF,TGTGCCAGCAGCTTGGAAGCGGGGGGAACAGATACGCAGTATTTT
TRBJ1-4,TRBV5-5,NA,CASSLEGGDGSTNEKLFF,TGTGCCAGCAGCTTGGAGGGAGGGGACGGATCAACTAATGAAAAACTGTTTTTT
TRBJ2-1,TRBV28,NA,CASSLGQVNEQFF,TGTGCCAGCAGTTTAGGGCAGGTAAATGAGCAGTTCTTC
TRBJ1-4,TRBV7-8,NA,CASSLVSGINEKLFF,TGTGCCAGCAGCTTAGTATCCGGGATTAATGAAAAACTGTTTTTT
TRBJ1-2,TRBV15,NA,CATSRPLGGERGYTF,TGTGCCACCAGCAGACCCCTCGGGGGGGAACGGGGCTACACCTTC
TRBJ1-1,TRBV30,TRBD1,CAWGTGVNTEAFF,TGTGCCTGGGGGACAGGGGTGAACACTGAAGCTTTCTTT
TRBJ2-2,TRBV4-3,TRBD2,CASSQEFLVAGGPVPGELFF,TGCGCCAGCAGCCAAGAGTTTTTGGTGGCGGGGGGCCCCGTGCCCGGGGAGCTGTTTTTT
TRBJ1-2,TRBV21-1,NA,CASSKGAGYGYTF,TGTGCCAGCAGCAAAGGTGCGGGGTATGGCTACACCTTC
TRBJ2-1,TRBV4-1,TRBD2,CASSQASGGYSYNEQFF,TGCGCCAGCAGCCAAGCTAGCGGGGGCTACTCCTACAATGAGCAGTTCTTC
TRBJ2-7,TRBV4-1,TRBD1,CASSQVEGASYEQYF,TGCGCCAGCAGCCAAGTTGAGGGGGCCTCCTACGAGCAGTACTTC
TRBJ2-2,TRBV9,TRBD1,CASSALPGQVLPGELFF,TGTGCCAGCAGCGCACTACCGGGACAGGTTCTACCCGGGGAGCTGTTTTTT
TRBJ1-5,TRBV5-6,TRBD1,CASSAGDSHNQPQHF,TGTGCCAGCAGCGCCGGGGACAGCCACAATCAGCCCCAGCATTTT
TRBJ2-3,TRBV29-1,NA,CSVDWALTDTQYF,TGCAGCGTTGACTGGGCCCTCACAGATACGCAGTATTTT
TRBJ2-2,TRBV4-1,TRBD2,CASSQVTSSSNTGELFF,TGCGCCAGCAGCCAAGTGACTAGCAGTTCGAACACCGGGGAGCTGTTTTTT
TRBJ2-1,TRBV6-5,TRBD2,CASRVGLANSNEQFF,TGTGCCAGCAGGGTCGGACTAGCAAATAGCAATGAGCAGTTCTTC
TRBJ2-3,TRBV4-3,NA,CASSQERVDLADTQYF,TGCGCCAGCAGCCAAGAGAGAGTGGACTTAGCAGATACGCAGTATTTT
TRBJ2-5,TRBV19,TRBD1,CASSRGTGMFETQYF,TGTGCCAGTAGTAGAGGGACAGGGATGTTTGAGACCCAGTACTTC
TRBJ2-7,TRBV19,NA,CASSMTTESYEQYF,TGTGCCAGTAGTATGACTACGGAATCCTACGAGCAGTACTTC
TRBJ2-2,TRBV5-1,TRBD1,CASSLTGGLSGELFF,TGCGCCAGCAGCTTGACAGGGGGTCTAAGCGGGGAGCTGTTTTTT
TRBJ2-5,TRBV2,NA,CASSGGQRAISPKEETQYF,TGTGCCAGCAGCGGGGGACAGAGAGCGATTTCCCCCAAAGAAGAGACCCAGTACTTC
TRBJ2-3,TRBV9,TRBD2,CASSVATGGADTQYF,TGTGCCAGCAGCGTAGCTACGGGGGGGGCAGATACGCAGTATTTT
TRBJ1-2,TRBV4-2,NA,CASSQDASAVGRNYGYTF,TGTGCCAGCAGCCAAGATGCTTCCGCGGTGGGGCGAAACTATGGCTACACCTTC
TRBJ1-5,TRBV6-6,NA,CASSRESWQPQHF,TGTGCCAGCAGTCGGGAGTCGTGGCAGCCCCAGCATTTT
TRBJ2-2,TRBV7-3,NA,CASSLVGGPNTGELFF,TGTGCCAGCAGCTTAGTAGGGGGTCCGAACACCGGGGAGCTGTTTTTT
TRBJ2-7,TRBV19,NA,CASSPGLGTRHEQYF,TGTGCCAGTAGTCCCGGTTTAGGGACTCGCCACGAGCAGTACTTC
TRBJ2-5,TRBV7-9,NA,CASSRAGGETQYF,TGTGCCAGCAGCCGTGCTGGAGGGGAGACCCAGTACTTC
TRBJ2-3,TRBV6-1,NA,CASSELDYALSTDTQYF,TGTGCCAGCAGTGAATTGGACTACGCCCTAAGCACAGATACGCAGTATTTT
TRBJ1-1,TRBV15,NA,CATSRVLTGEAFF,TGTGCCACCAGCAGAGTTTTGACAGGTGAAGCTTTCTTT
TRBJ2-3,TRBV18,NA,CASSSDNTDTQYF,TGTGCCAGCTCATCTGACAACACAGATACGCAGTATTTT
TRBJ2-5,TRBV7-3,NA,CASSLTGYDETQYF,TGTGCCAGCAGCCTTACAGGATACGACGAGACCCAGTACTTC
TRBJ2-1,TRBV7-3,TRBD2,CASSLQSGGNEQFF,TGTGCCAGCAGCTTACAGAGCGGGGGGAATGAGCAGTTCTTC
TRBJ2-6,TRBV6-5,NA,CASRRSGANVLTF,TGTGCCAGCAGGAGATCTGGGGCCAACGTCCTGACTTTC
TRBJ1-5,TRBV7-6,NA,CASSLHRGQPQHF,TGTGCCAGCAGCTTACATAGGGGGCAGCCCCAGCATTTT
TRBJ2-5,TRBV14,TRBD2,CASSWTSGGSETQYF,TGTGCCAGCAGTTGGACTAGCGGGGGTAGCGAGACCCAGTACTTC
TRBJ1-1,TRBV7-6,NA,CASSPLREAFF,TGTGCCAGCAGCCCCCTACGTGAAGCTTTCTTT
TRBJ2-7,TRBV9,NA,CASSLGAGEQYF,TGTGCCAGCAGCTTGGGGGCAGGGGAGCAGTACTTC
TRBJ2-2,TRBV6-1,NA,CASARDFTNTGELFF,TGTGCCAGCGCCCGGGACTTTACGAACACCGGGGAGCTGTTTTTT
TRBJ2-5,TRBV9,NA,CASSVARNQETQYF,TGTGCCAGCAGCGTAGCCAGAAACCAAGAGACCCAGTACTTC
TRBJ2-2,TRBV25-1,TRBD1,CASSESLTGSTGELFF,TGTGCCAGCAGTGAATCCCTGACAGGGAGCACCGGGGAGCTGTTTTTT